Below, 15 T cell receptor beta chains from the same sample are listed, as sequenced in a study of T cells after posttransplantation cyclophosphamide. Generated by immunoSEQ multiplex PCR, the TCRdb table keeps only in-frame clones and is missing some. This sample carries about 66,000 clones, over 85% of them seen once, and the ten largest clones take about 3%. Specimen: PBMCs. These receptor sequences come from a woman aged 25 to 39 in good health and a related stem cell transplant donor.

This rearrangement joins TRBV7-6 to TRBJ2-1; D remains ambiguous. V was trimmed by 3 bases and J by 0 bases, leaving 9 bases between them. This CDR3 contains 15 residues. CDR1 is SGHVS, CDR2 FNYEAQ, per germline. The CDR3 region is CASSFRPSSYNEQFF. DNA of the CDR3: TGTGCCAGCAGCTTTAGACCTAGCTCCTACAATGAGCAGTTCTTC. Supplemented by reference TRBV7-6 and TRBJ2-1, the full variable domain reads GAGVSQSPRYKVTKRGQDVALRCDPISGHVSLYWYRQALGQGPEFLTYFNYEAQQDKSGLPNDRFSAERPEGSISTLTIQRTEQRDSAMYRCASSFRPSSYNEQFFGPGTRLTVL.

The V gene is TRBV11-3, the J gene TRBJ2-2; D is uncertain. There are 15 residues in the CDR3. Germline V CDR1 and CDR2: SGHNT, YENEEA. V dropped 1 base and J dropped 5 bases, with 11 bases sitting between them. The CDR3 DNA reads TGTGCCAGCAGCTTAGCAGCAGGTGGGACCGGGGAGCTGTTTTTT. It yields the protein CASSLAAGGTGELFF.

This sequence joins TRBV10-1 and TRBJ2-7; 11 bases match TRBD2. The length of the CDR3 is 15 residues. CDR1 is WNHNN and CDR2 is SYGVQD in the germline V gene (reference sequence). With 4 bases clipped from V and 1 base from J, the junction kept 3 bases outside the gene matches. CDR3 nucleotides: TGCGCCAGCAGTGGTCCTAGCGGGGGGTCCTACGAGCAGTACTTC. Its translation: CASSGPSGGSYEQYF.

This clone was picked up one time. The chain links TRBV14 to TRBJ2-5, with D perhaps TRBD2 (5 bases). Germline assignment: CDR1 SGHDN and CDR2 FVKESK. The CDR3 totals 13 residues. Deletions cut 2 bases from V and 5 bases from J, with 9 bases between. CDR3 loop: CASSQFGVETQYF. The DNA of the CDR3 is TGTGCCAGCAGCCAATTCGGGGTGGAGACCCAGTACTTC.

The J gene is TRBJ2-3, the V gene TRBV4-2, with 8 positions matching TRBD2. In germline, CDR1 is LGHNA, CDR2 YNFKEQ. This CDR3 is built from 16 residues. Unmatched junction bases numbered 9, after V lost 1 base and J lost 6 bases. The CDR3 nucleotides are TGTGCCAGCAGCCAAGCCGGGACTAGGGGTTGGGATACGCAGTATTTT. Its translation is CASSQAGTRGWDTQYF.

The chain uses TRBV11-3 and TRBJ2-2, with unresolved D. With 5 bases removed from V and 6 bases from J, the gap between germline ends came to 10 bases. The V gene's germline CDR1 is SGHNT and CDR2 YENEEA. The CDR3 runs to 13 residues. CDR3 bases: TGTGCCAGCAGCCCGGCCTACCCCGGGGAGCTGTTTTTT. Amino acids: CASSPAYPGELFF.

The V and J genes are TRBV25-1 and TRBJ2-2; 11 bases are a match to TRBD2. There are 18 residues in the CDR3. Looked up from germline, CDR1 is MGHDK and CDR2 is SYGVNS. The V gene end was trimmed by 1 base and the J gene end by 1 base; junction bases not matched to a gene: 5. CDR3 in DNA: TGTGCCAGCAGTGAATCCCTCGGGACTAGCGGGAACACCGGGGAGCTGTTTTTT. This translates into CASSESLGTSGNTGELFF.

This clone showed up just once. The chain carries TRBV27 and TRBJ2-3; the D is unclear. V lost 3 bases, J lost 1 base, and 8 bases lay in between. The CDR3 sequence is 14 residues long. CDR1 is MNHEY, CDR2 SMNVEV, per germline (reference sequence). The CDR3: CASSLSGRTDTQYF. The CDR3 nucleotides are TGTGCCAGCAGTTTGTCAGGACGCACAGATACGCAGTATTTT.

The chain has TRBV4-2 and TRBJ1-1, with no clear D. Per the germline V gene, CDR1 is LGHNA and CDR2 is YNFKEQ. This CDR3 spans 13 amino acids. V was clipped by 1 base and J by 4 bases, with 7 bases between them. CDR3 loop: CASSQVRFTEAFF. In DNA, the CDR3 is TGTGCCAGCAGCCAAGTTAGATTCACTGAAGCTTTCTTT.

The gene calls are TRBV7-8 and TRBJ2-2; 9 positions agree with TRBD1. V gave up 5 bases and J gave up 5 bases; unmatched junction bases: 6. Looked up from germline, CDR1 is SGHVS and CDR2 is FQNEAQ. The CDR3 contains 15 residues. In nucleotides, the CDR3 is TGTGCCAGCAGCCGAACAGGGGGCAGGACCGGGGAGCTGTTTTTT. Residues: CASSRTGGRTGELFF.

This clone has a single count. The V and J genes are TRBV6-5 and TRBJ1-1; the match to TRBD1 covers 7 bases. V was pared by 0 bases and J by 3 bases, with 7 bases of the junction left unmatched. Germline CDR1 and CDR2: MNHEY and SVGAGI. This CDR3 comprises 16 residues. The CDR3 is CASSYSPTGVDTEAFF. The CDR3 nucleotides are TGTGCCAGCAGTTACTCCCCAACAGGGGTGGACACTGAAGCTTTCTTT.

The chain recombines TRBV11-2 with TRBJ2-5; 7 bases map to TRBD2. The J segment lost 5 bases and the V segment lost 2 bases, leaving 5 bases of the junction unmatched. The germline V gene encodes CDR1 SGHAT and CDR2 FQNNGV. The CDR3 extends over 14 amino acids. The CDR3 bases are TGTGCCAGCAGCTTAAGCGGGGTGGAGGAGACCCAGTACTTC. Encoded protein: CASSLSGVEETQYF.

This chain uses TRBV7-7 with TRBJ1-6; no reliable D call. The ends were cut back, 1 base at V and 8 bases at J, with 12 bases in the middle. Looked up from germline, CDR1 is SSHAT and CDR2 is FNYEAQ (reference sequence). This CDR3 comprises 15 residues. The CDR3 DNA sequence: TGTGCCAGCAGCTTAGAGGGTTCCTACTATTCACCCCTCCACTTT. Its protein product is CASSLEGSYYSPLHF.

The chain uses TRBV2 and TRBJ2-3; 9 bases agree with TRBD2. Trimming cost V 5 bases and J 2 bases; bases outside gene matches: 8. This CDR3 region has 16 residues. The germline V gene encodes CDR1 SNHLY and CDR2 FYNNEI. Here the CDR3 reads CASSSRLAGITDTQYF. The CDR3 DNA sequence: TGTGCCAGCAGTAGTAGGCTAGCGGGGATCACAGATACGCAGTATTTT.

CDR3: CASSLFSGGGSDTQYF. CDR3 DNA: TGCGCCAGCAGCCTCTTTAGCGGGGGAGGTTCGGATACGCAGTATTTT. The chain couples TRBV4-1 to TRBJ2-3, with 9 nucleotides matching TRBD2. The CDR3 loop spans 16 amino acids. Germline CDR1 is MGHRA and CDR2 is YSYEKL. Germline trimming cut 4 bases from V and 6 bases from J; bases unmatched to any gene: 11.